This TCR beta chain was identified during a study of blood T cell repertoires in COVID-19. Study summary: Both acute and convalescent COVID-19 samples were obtained from the United States, Italy and Spain. Sources were T cells, B-cell-depleted T cells, or PBMCs; the material itself was cDNA or gDNA.

Original methodology: Amplification with reference gene primers provided the estimates of nucleated cell counts. Clones were sequenced by immunoSEQ multiplex PCR, and TCRdb holds only the in-frame ones, with some missing. D and trimming were read from the DNA, whereas the V and J calls and clone size are those reported in that table. The sample shows about 51,000 clones, less than 90% of them seen only once. Trimming took 5 bases from V and 2 from J, leaving 8 bases between them. The CDR3 covers 13 residues. Germline V gene data show CDR1 as SGHRS and CDR2 as YFSETQ. This clonotype was obtained from a man between 60 and 70 years old with acute or convalescent COVID-19. The chain couples TRBV5-1 to TRBJ1-3; TRBD1 is a possible D gene (5 bases). Sequencing was performed on peripheral blood. CDR3 coding DNA: TGCGCCAGCAGGCAGGGCCCTGGAAACACCATATATTTT. Its protein product is CASRQGPGNTIYF.